This T cell receptor beta chain was profiled in a study of identical twins. The study's findings and limits: Abundant beta clonotypes from cord blood bore fewer insertions; memory repertoires lacked this pattern.

The V and J ends lost 3 bases and 4 bases respectively, with 12 bases between them. Germline assignment: CDR1 LGHDT and CDR2 YNNKEL (reference sequence). The CDR3 consists of 14 residues. TCRdb fed the 5' RACE reads into MiXCR, producing one record per CDR3 protein. This sample has just over 450,000 distinct CDR3 sequences; 14% occur once, and the top ten carry around 0.48%. This clonotype has more than one count but fewer than ten. The antigen remains unidentified. These data were likewise used in another study, on yellow fever vaccine responses in identical twins. As that report states: Reportedly, twins' vaccine T cell responses looked partly convergent and partly personalized.

Sample: CD4+ T cells sorted from blood. V usage is TRBV3-1 and J usage is TRBJ1-2, with D unresolved. The TCR was taken from a young woman in good health. CDR3 nucleotides: TGTGCCAGCAGCCAGGCCGGGAGAGTCTATGGCTACACCTTC. Translated: CASSQAGRVYGYTF.